This entry concerns a single TCR beta chain. Its antigen remains undetermined. At one boundary the junction diverges from the germline segment, which might be a read error. This sample stems from a study of T cells in Graves' hyperthyroidism and ophthalmopathy (dated by TCRdb to between 2019 and 2020). Notes on the research overall: Peripheral blood was collected at initial diagnosis, before any treatment. TCR V-J signatures able to tell the groups apart were searched for in a discovery cohort of around 95 patients, of whom 43 had Graves' ophthalmopathy and roughly 59 had stable Graves' hyperthyroidism. Prospective prediction of ophthalmopathy was tested in an independent validation cohort consisting of about 20 hyperthyroidism patients and approximately 16 patients who later progressed to ophthalmopathy. For training and testing, the roughly 93 patients in the discovery cohort were randomly divided in a 7:3 ratio. Thyroid tissue and blood T-cell repertoires from about six Graves' hyperthyroidism patients were also compared in the study. Once sampling was done, hyperthyroidism patients were given methimazole at a starting dose of 30 mg daily, whereas ophthalmopathy patients were given high-dose intravenous methylprednisolone. The paper reports TCR Vbeta CDR3 sequencing of 140 or so peripheral blood samples: approximately 43 ophthalmopathy, around 80 hyperthyroidism and approximately 17 progressor patients.

Study-level results and caveats: Most expanded thyroid clonotypes (frequency above 0.001) were also detected in blood, a finding suggesting that blood repertoires may reflect thyroid immune responses. A model built on a 13 V-J signature distinguished ophthalmopathy from stable hyperthyroidism, reaching about 88% sensitivity and 81.08% specificity in cross-validation and 80%/75% in testing. No statistical method was used to fix the sample size in advance, and group allocation was not hidden from the investigators. During validation, the model predicted progression to ophthalmopathy a median of around 7 months ahead of onset, with more than 55% sensitivity and roughly 75% specificity.

The CDR3 runs 15 residues from the cysteine to the phenylalanine. Only the CDR3 region is kept as DNA, spanning 45 bases read in frame from base 1. In the germline V gene (reference sequence), CDR1 corresponds to MNHEY and CDR2 to SMNVEV. In the ophthalmopathy patients, disease was moderately to severely active, with a Clinical Activity Score of 3 or more, a NOSPECS grade of 4 or more, and a duration of less than 3 months. The study excluded patients with uncontrolled infections, other autoimmune diseases, pregnancy or lactation. Diagnoses were based on clinical symptoms, serum thyroxine and TRAb, thyroid ultrasound and orbital computed tomography. PBMCs were separated from 10 ml of fresh peripheral blood using Ficoll-Paque density gradient centrifugation. Total RNA was extracted using Trizol reagent, and RNA quality was assessed on an Agilent 2100 Bioanalyzer. The TCR beta CDR3 regions were amplified from RNA transcripts. The TCR CDR3 was subjected to a first round of RT-PCR using the HTBI primer set and the Qiagen OneStep RT-PCR kit. The libraries were constructed in a second round of multiplex PCR and then size-selected and purified. Paired-end sequencing of the libraries was performed with 100 bp reads on an Illumina HiSeq2000. As for the original processing: Raw data were processed with SOAPnuke, discarding reads with adapters, uncalled bases, mean Phred below 15, or no exact constant-primer or identifier match. High-quality paired reads were merged using COPE v1.2.5, and each unique nucleotide sequence was defined as a clonotype. MiTCR v1.1 was used to align clonotypes to the IMGT TRBV, TRBD and TRBJ reference segments. Analysis was restricted to V-J combinations with a frequency above 0.0001, which covered approximately 99% of repertoires. A TCS score was defined as the ratio of F50 (clonal expansion) to E x V (chaos), with BLOSUM62-based TCRdist applied between CDR3 peptides within each V-J. Welch's t-statistics and random forest reduced 514 V-J features to around 14, which were used in a naive Bayes classifier (R e1071). In-frame beta chains were kept once TCRdb had trimmed the public reads at Q25 with fastp and called clones with MiXCR. Duplicate CDR3 protein sequences are folded into a single record with the most common DNA and genes. Here the V and J calls rest on TCRdb's processing, not on the authors' analysis. This sample has around 600,000 distinct CDR3 sequences in its table, and more than 13% of those were observed once. The top ten constitute less than 9% of the sample.

The origin of this receptor is a woman under 30 with Graves' ophthalmopathy. Input material: blood. The sequence links TRBV27 to TRBJ1-4, with the D gene too uncertain to name. CDR3 loop: CASSLSPGRNGKLFF. In nucleotides, the sequence is TGTGCCAGCAGTTTATCGCCAGGACGAAATGGAAAACTGTTTTTT. Joined to the reference TRBV27 and TRBJ1-4 proteins, this CDR3 gives the full variable domain: EAQVTQNPRYLITVTGKKLTVTCSQNMNHEYMSWYRQDPGLGLRQIYYSMNVEVTDKGDVPEGYKVSRKEKRNFPLILESPSPNQTSLYFCASSLSPGRNGKLFFGSGTQLSVL.